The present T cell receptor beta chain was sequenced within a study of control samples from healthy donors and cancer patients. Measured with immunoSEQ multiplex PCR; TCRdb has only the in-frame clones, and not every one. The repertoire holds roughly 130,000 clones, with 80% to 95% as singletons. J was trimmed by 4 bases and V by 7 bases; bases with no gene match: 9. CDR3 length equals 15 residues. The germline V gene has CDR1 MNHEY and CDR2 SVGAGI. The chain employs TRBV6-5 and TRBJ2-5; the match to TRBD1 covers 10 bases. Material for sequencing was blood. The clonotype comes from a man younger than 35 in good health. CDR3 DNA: TGTGCCAGCACATCGACAGGGGGCGGTGGAGAGACCCAGTACTTC. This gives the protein CASTSTGGGGETQYF.